Each of the 21 T cell receptor beta chains below was sequenced from the same sample in a study of T cells in Graves' hyperthyroidism and ophthalmopathy. It was RNA transcripts that yielded the amplified TCR beta CDR3 regions. A first-round RT-PCR of the TCR CDR3 used the HTBI primer set. In TCRdb, the multiplex PCR reads were re-called with MiXCR into one record per CDR3 protein. The data contain around 620,000 distinct CDR3 sequences, about 17% of them singletons. Material: blood. These receptors all come from a woman in her twenties or thirties with Graves' hyperthyroidism.

The chain carries TRBV7-2 and TRBJ1-5; D uncertain. The germline V gene encodes CDR1 SGHTA and CDR2 FQGNSA. This CDR3 is 15 amino acids long. Between the trimmed V and J ends, which lost 1 base and 0 bases, there was a span of 7 bases. As DNA, the CDR3 is TGTGCCAGCAGCTTAGTCTCCTATAGCAATCAGCCCCAGCATTTT. This codes for CASSLVSYSNQPQHF.

V gene TRBV6-1 combines with J gene TRBJ1-6; D unclear. This CDR3 spans 16 amino acids. Per the germline V gene, CDR1 is MNHNS and CDR2 is SASEGT. V lost 2 bases, J lost 5 bases, and 13 bases lay in between. CDR3 sequence reads: CASSEQLGSNNSPLHF. Here the CDR3 DNA reads TGTGCCAGCAGTGAACAATTGGGCAGCAATAATTCACCCCTCCACTTT.

This clonotype was detected once. This sequence may be a read error, since a much larger clone differs from it by one base. The chain employs TRBV6-1 and TRBJ2-7, with a tentative D call TRBD2 (6 bases). Germline CDR1 MNHNS, CDR2 SASEGT. CDR3 length: 14 amino acids. For the CDR3, the DNA is TGTACCAGCAGTGACCAGCGGACTACGTACGAGCAGTACTTC. It is translated as CTSSDQRTTYEQYF.

This clonotype was seen only a few times. J is TRBJ2-1 and V is TRBV19; 9 positions match TRBD2. This CDR3 comprises 14 residues. V shed 3 bases, J shed 7 bases, and the junction held 4 bases outside the gene matches. Germline lookup yields CDR1 LNHDA and CDR2 SQIVND (reference sequence). The CDR3: CASSILAGENEQFF. CDR3 bases: TGTGCCAGTAGTATTTTAGCGGGAGAGAATGAGCAGTTCTTC.

The rearrangement links TRBV10-1 to TRBJ2-2; 9 bases map to TRBD1. After removal of 3 bases from V and 5 bases from J, the junction contained 1 base not matched to a gene. CDR1 and CDR2 (germline): WNHNN, SYGVQD (reference sequence). This CDR3 is 14 amino acids long. CDR3 sequence: CASSEGQGTGELFF. The CDR3 DNA sequence: TGCGCCAGCAGTGAAGGACAGGGGACCGGGGAGCTGTTTTTT.

This clonotype showed up many times. The chain carries TRBV11-3 and TRBJ2-5, with a weak D call TRBD2 (5 bases). Trimming removed 4 bases at V and 3 bases at J, with 9 bases between. Germline V gene sequence: CDR1 SGHNT, CDR2 YENEEA. This CDR3 contains 13 residues. In DNA form, the CDR3 reads TGTGCCAGCAGCTGGGAGCCGAAAGAGACCCAGTACTTC. This encodes CASSWEPKETQYF.

Concerning this clonotype itself: Compared with germline, one end of the junction differs, possibly owing to a read error. The chain employs TRBV27 and TRBJ1-4, with 7 bases fitting TRBD1. Looked up from germline, CDR1 is MNHEY and CDR2 is SMNVEV (reference sequence). This CDR3 is built from 14 residues. The CDR3: CTSSLWQGDEKLFF. The CDR3, as DNA: TGTACCAGCAGTTTATGGCAGGGGGATGAAAAACTGTTTTTT.

This clonotype was picked up a small number of times. This chain connects TRBV7-3 to TRBJ2-1, with 10 bases aligning to TRBD2. V shed 5 bases, J shed 1 base, and the junction held 5 bases outside the gene matches. Germline-derived CDR1 and CDR2 are SGHTA and FQGTGA. This CDR3 is built from 16 residues. The CDR3 protein is CASSPKLAGSYNEQFF. CDR3 DNA sequence: TGTGCCAGCAGCCCCAAACTAGCGGGATCCTACAATGAGCAGTTCTTC.

The table lists this clonotype with many counts. The rearrangement uses TRBV19 and TRBJ1-5; the D gene is possibly TRBD1 (6 bases). The CDR3 sequence is 15 residues long. Germline V lookup: CDR1 LNHDA, CDR2 SQIVND (reference sequence). With 4 bases removed from V and 2 bases from J, the gap between germline ends came to 12 bases. The CDR3 nucleotides are TGTGCCAGTAGTACGACAGGTGGGGGCAATCAGCCCCAGCATTTT. Translation gives CASSTTGGGNQPQHF.

Many counts were recorded for this clonotype. This chain joins TRBV9 and TRBJ2-1; TRBD2 is a possible D gene (6 bases). Per germline, CDR1 SGDLS and CDR2 YYNGEE. Trimming stripped 0 bases from V and 0 bases from J, with 10 bases between. The CDR3 extends over 16 amino acids. CDR3 sequence (DNA): TGTGCCAGCAGCGTAGGCGGGGAGCCCTCCTACAATGAGCAGTTCTTC. Translated, it gives CASSVGGEPSYNEQFF.

Only a few counts were recorded for this clonotype. The genes are TRBV6-1 and TRBJ1-3; TRBD1 is a possible D gene (6 bases). CDR1 and CDR2 from the germline V gene are MNHNS and SASEGT. The CDR3 spans 16 residues. Trimming removed 6 bases at V and 0 bases at J, with 15 bases between. CDR3 in amino acids: CASRDDRDNSGNTIYF. The CDR3 DNA follows: TGTGCCAGCAGAGACGATCGGGACAACTCTGGAAACACCATATATTTT.

This clonotype was found a few times. The chain uses TRBV29-1 and TRBJ1-4, with TRBD1 matching over 7 bases. CDR3 size: 13 residues. Germline-derived CDR1 and CDR2 are SQVTM and ANQGSEA. The trim removed 6 bases at V and 8 bases at J, leaving 9 bases unmatched. CDR3 protein: CSVTLQGFEKLFF. The CDR3 bases are TGCAGCGTCACTCTACAGGGGTTCGAAAAACTGTTTTTT.

This chain joins TRBV20-1 and TRBJ2-2; 15 bases align to TRBD2. This CDR3 spans 16 amino acids. Unmatched junction bases numbered 6, after V lost 6 bases and J lost 4 bases. The germline V gene encodes CDR1 DFQATT and CDR2 SNEGSKA (reference sequence). CDR3 DNA: TGCAGTGCCGGACTAGCGGGAGGGCGGGGCACCGGGGAGCTGTTTTTT. Its protein product is CSAGLAGGRGTGELFF.

V is TRBV4-2 and J is TRBJ2-2, with D possibly matching TRBD1 (5 bases). From germline, CDR1 is LGHNA and CDR2 YNFKEQ. The CDR3 runs 15 residues. V was trimmed by 2 bases and J by 6 bases, leaving 13 bases between them. DNA of the CDR3: TGTGCCAGCAGCCAATCATTTCAGGGTTCCGGGGAGCTGTTTTTT. This translates into CASSQSFQGSGELFF.

This clonotype has a count of ten or more. Here the CDR3 DNA reads TGCGCCAGCAAGGCCGAGATCGGGGAGCTGTTTTTT. This encodes CASKAEIGELFF. The chain couples TRBV5-1 to TRBJ2-2; no definite D call. Germline V gives CDR1 SGHRS, CDR2 YFSETQ. Between the trimmed V and J ends, which lost 6 bases and 7 bases, there was a span of 10 bases. The CDR3 runs 12 residues.

At least ten counts were recorded for this clonotype. The chain couples TRBV6-6 to TRBJ1-1; no firm D call. CDR3 length: 14 residues. Trimming removed 2 bases from V and 6 bases from J, with 13 bases in between. Germline CDR1 reads MNHNY; CDR2 reads SVGAGI (reference sequence). The DNA of the CDR3 is TGTGCCAGCAGTTACACCGACGGGGTCTCTGAAGCTTTCTTT. Protein product: CASSYTDGVSEAFF.

V usage is TRBV28 and J usage is TRBJ1-6; D uncertain. The V end was cut by 7 bases, the J end by 8 bases, with 9 bases between. From germline, CDR1 is MDHEN and CDR2 SYDVKM. CDR3 length equals 12 residues. CDR3 bases: TGTGCCAGCATCAGCGGCGATTCACCCCTCCACTTT. It encodes CASISGDSPLHF.

This clonotype was seen ten or more times. CDR3 coding DNA: TGTGCCAGCAGTTTATCCCGACAGGGGGTAATGATCTTCAATCAGCCCCAGCATTTT. Its translation is CASSLSRQGVMIFNQPQHF. V usage is TRBV28 and J usage is TRBJ1-5; 9 nucleotides match TRBD1. V shed 1 base and J 3 bases; nucleotides not matched to a gene: 13. The CDR3 sequence is 19 residues long. CDR1 MDHEN and CDR2 SYDVKM come from the germline V gene.

This clonotype turned up a few times. V gene TRBV5-4 combines with J gene TRBJ2-2, with 9 bases identical to TRBD1. The CDR3 totals 15 residues. V lost 4 bases and J lost 6; bases outside the gene matches: 7. Germline values: CDR1 SGHNT, CDR2 YYREEE (reference sequence). The CDR3 DNA sequence: TGTGCCAGCAGCGCTGGACAGGGGACGGCCGGGGAGCTGTTTTTT. It yields the protein CASSAGQGTAGELFF.

There are many counts of this clonotype. CDR3 in DNA: TGTGCCAGCAGCTTTCGGACAGTTGAAGCTTTCTTT. Protein product: CASSFRTVEAFF. The chain uses TRBV13 and TRBJ1-1; the D gene is possibly TRBD1 (6 bases). This CDR3 contains 12 residues. CDR1 and CDR2 from the germline V gene are PRHDT and FYEKMQ (reference sequence). The germline V and J ends were trimmed by 3 bases and 7 bases, with 9 bases remaining between them. The entire variable domain, with the rest obtained from reference TRBV13 and TRBJ1-1, is as follows: AAGVIQSPRHLIKEKRETATLKCYPIPRHDTVYWYQQGPGQDPQFLISFYEKMQSDKGSIPDRFSAQQFSDYHSELNMSSLELGDSALYFCASSFRTVEAFFGQGTRLTVV.

The sample holds many counts of this clonotype. The chain employs TRBV24-1 and TRBJ2-2, with D possibly matching TRBD2 (6 bases). The germline V gene encodes CDR1 KGHDR and CDR2 SFDVKD. With 7 bases removed from V and 6 bases from J, the gap between germline ends came to 17 bases. The CDR3 covers 15 residues. The CDR3 bases are TGTGCCACCAGCCCGATGGGGCGGGATTCCGGGGAGCTGTTTTTT. Its protein is CATSPMGRDSGELFF.